The rows below give T cell receptor beta chains drawn from one sample of a study of post-analysis software for immune sequencing data. MiXCR was run by TCRdb on the PCR reads, yielding one entry per CDR3 protein. The sample holds about 380,000 distinct CDR3 sequences, less than 40% seen once. The sequenced sample was blood. The source is a girl aged 10-17 years with multiple sclerosis. The CDR3 runs from the conserved cysteine through the conserved F or W. Each record gives: J gene, clone size, V gene, D gene, CDR3 DNA, CDR3 protein. The D gene is left open where the match is weak. Clone size is stated in some rows and not others, as once, few, many or a class when expanded.

j_gene: TRBJ2-7
abundance: .
v_gene: TRBV27
d_gene: .
CDR3nt: TGTGCCAGCAGCTTGGGACATGGATACGAGCAGTACTTC
CDR3aa: CASSLGHGYEQYF

j_gene: TRBJ2-5
abundance: .
v_gene: TRBV13
d_gene: .
CDR3nt: TGTGCCAGCAGCTTAGGCCTCGGTCAGGGTGGGGAGACCCAGTACTTC
CDR3aa: CASSLGLGQGGETQYF

j_gene: TRBJ1-2
abundance: .
v_gene: TRBV6-5
d_gene: TRBD1
CDR3nt: TGTGCCAGCAGCGTGGGACAGGGGGAAGACTATGGCTACACCTTC
CDR3aa: CASSVGQGEDYGYTF

j_gene: TRBJ2-1
abundance: .
v_gene: TRBV19
d_gene: .
CDR3nt: TGTGCCAGTAGTATAGATATACCCGCCGAGCAGTTCTTC
CDR3aa: CASSIDIPAEQFF

j_gene: TRBJ1-4
abundance: .
v_gene: TRBV9
d_gene: .
CDR3nt: TGTGCCAGCAGCGTGACCAGTGTGAATGAAAAACTGTTTTTT
CDR3aa: CASSVTSVNEKLFF

j_gene: TRBJ2-7
abundance: .
v_gene: TRBV29-1
d_gene: TRBD2
CDR3nt: TGCAGCGTTAAGATGATAGCGGGGGCAGAATCCTACGAGCAGTACTTC
CDR3aa: CSVKMIAGAESYEQYF

j_gene: TRBJ1-4
abundance: once
v_gene: TRBV20-1
d_gene: .
CDR3nt: TGCAGTGGGGCCTCGAGTGCCTTCGGAAAACGGTTTTTT
CDR3aa: CSGASSAFGKRFF

j_gene: TRBJ2-5
abundance: few
v_gene: TRBV27
d_gene: TRBD2
CDR3nt: TGTGCCAGCAGTTTATTTGGCGGGGGGCCCCAAGAGACCCAGTACTTC
CDR3aa: CASSLFGGGPQETQYF

j_gene: TRBJ2-7
abundance: few
v_gene: TRBV12-3/TRBV12-4
d_gene: .
CDR3nt: TGTGCCAGCAGTTCCTTCGACGGTCTCTCCTACGAGCAGTACTTC
CDR3aa: CASSSFDGLSYEQYF

j_gene: TRBJ2-5
abundance: .
v_gene: TRBV12-3/TRBV12-4
d_gene: TRBD1
CDR3nt: TGTGCCAGCAGCCCCAGGACAGGGGGTATCCAGTACTTC
CDR3aa: CASSPRTGGIQYF

j_gene: TRBJ1-6
abundance: .
v_gene: TRBV4-3
d_gene: .
CDR3nt: TGCGCCAGCAGCCAAGGGGGGAAGACACCCCTCCACTTT
CDR3aa: CASSQGGKTPLHF

j_gene: TRBJ1-1
abundance: once
v_gene: TRBV2
d_gene: .
CDR3nt: TGTGCCTCTACTCAGGGGACGATGAACACTGAAGCTTTCTTT
CDR3aa: CASTQGTMNTEAFF

j_gene: TRBJ1-2
abundance: .
v_gene: TRBV20-1
d_gene: TRBD1
CDR3nt: TGCAGTGCCGACTCAGGGGGCTCCATGTTTAACTATGGCTACACCTTC
CDR3aa: CSADSGGSMFNYGYTF

j_gene: TRBJ2-7
abundance: .
v_gene: TRBV7-9
d_gene: TRBD1
CDR3nt: TGTGCCAGCAGCTCGGGACAGGGAATGTACGAGCAGTACTTC
CDR3aa: CASSSGQGMYEQYF

j_gene: TRBJ2-5
abundance: .
v_gene: TRBV21-1
d_gene: .
CDR3nt: TGTGCCAGCAGCAAAGGCCTAGCGGGGGGGCCGGCGTATGAGACCCAGTACTTC
CDR3aa: CASSKGLAGGPAYETQYF

j_gene: TRBJ2-1
abundance: .
v_gene: TRBV27
d_gene: .
CDR3nt: TGTGCCAGCAGTTTATTGGGGCTTTCCAATGAGCAGTTCTTC
CDR3aa: CASSLLGLSNEQFF

j_gene: TRBJ2-5
abundance: few
v_gene: TRBV6-6
d_gene: TRBD2
CDR3nt: TGTGCCGCCTGGCGGGGGGGGCAAGAGACCCAGTACTTC
CDR3aa: CAAWRGGQETQYF

j_gene: TRBJ2-5
abundance: .
v_gene: TRBV27
d_gene: TRBD2
CDR3nt: TGTGCCAGCAGTTTCTTGGGCGGGGGGCAAGAGACCCAGTACTTC
CDR3aa: CASSFLGGGQETQYF